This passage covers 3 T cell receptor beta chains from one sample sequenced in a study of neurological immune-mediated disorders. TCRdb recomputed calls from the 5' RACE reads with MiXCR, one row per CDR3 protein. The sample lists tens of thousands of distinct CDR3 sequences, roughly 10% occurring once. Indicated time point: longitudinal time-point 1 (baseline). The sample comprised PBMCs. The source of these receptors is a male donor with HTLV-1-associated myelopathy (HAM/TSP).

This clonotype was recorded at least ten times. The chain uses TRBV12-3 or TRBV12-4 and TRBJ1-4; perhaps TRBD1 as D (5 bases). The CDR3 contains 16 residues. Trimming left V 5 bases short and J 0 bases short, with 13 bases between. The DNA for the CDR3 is TGTGCCAGCAGTCCCGGGACGCGGGCAACTAATGAAAAACTGTTTTTT. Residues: CASSPGTRATNEKLFF.

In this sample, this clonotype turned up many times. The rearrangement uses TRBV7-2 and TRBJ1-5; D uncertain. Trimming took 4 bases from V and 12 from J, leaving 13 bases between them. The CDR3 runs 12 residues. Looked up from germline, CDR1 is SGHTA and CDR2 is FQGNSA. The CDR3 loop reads CASSSDPRGQHF. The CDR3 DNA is TGTGCCAGCAGCTCGGACCCCAGAGGCCAGCATTTT.

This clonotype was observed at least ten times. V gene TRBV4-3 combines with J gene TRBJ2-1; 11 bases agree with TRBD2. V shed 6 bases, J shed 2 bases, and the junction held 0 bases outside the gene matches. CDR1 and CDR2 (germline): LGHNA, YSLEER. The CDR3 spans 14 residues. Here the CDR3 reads CASSSGGAYNEQFF. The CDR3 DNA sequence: TGCGCCAGCAGTAGCGGGGGGGCCTACAATGAGCAGTTCTTC.